This TCR beta chain emerged from a study of blood T cell repertoires in COVID-19 (TCRdb year 2020). Turning to the overall study: Samples covering the acute and convalescent phases of COVID-19 were provided by collaborators in the United States, Italy and Spain. HLA class I and class II types, where available, came from metadata supplied by the sample provider rather than from assay-based typing. Samples were obtained from the ongoing ImmuneRACE study (first 160 participants) and from 1,200 or so subjects provided by 6 global collaborators. Subjects who had been exposed to COVID-19, were actively infected with it, or had recovered from it provided the deeply sampled blood TCRbeta repertoires that made up the dataset. The material from the prospective study consisted of cDNA or gDNA derived from T cells, B-cell-depleted T cells, or PBMCs. The sample metadata nearly always contained a de-identified subject ID, COVID-19 status, age in years and sex. The repertoires were made available in a free public database intended to serve as a resource for research on the immune response to SARS-CoV-2. Results and caveats for the whole study, not just this receptor: Clinical and demographic metadata were provided uncurated, with the amount varying by source and participant.

As to this clone: Its antigen remains undetermined. One base away there is no much larger clone; base qualities are not given.

The immunoSEQ Assay, a bias-controlled multiplex PCR, was used to amplify TCRbeta CDR3 regions from genomic DNA. In the original analysis: The number of nucleated cells in each sample was estimated from the amplification of reference gene primers within the assay. To quantify the absolute abundance of each unique TCRbeta CDR3 rearrangement, sequence reads were collapsed and filtered. Productive Simpson clonality was computed per sample as the square root of Simpson's diversity index over productive rearrangements. Held by TCRdb, this immuneACCESS table contains in-frame sequences only and omits some clones. Under half of the omission traces to an unresolved V gene where checked; the cause of the rest is unknown. The V and J calls and clone size come from that table; D and trimming were worked out from the DNA. The sample has fewer than 500,000 clones on record, over 75% of them singletons. The biggest ten clones account for 1% to 1.5% of the sample.

From the cysteine through the phenylalanine, the CDR3 covers 13 amino acids. The only DNA kept is the CDR3, 39 bases in frame from the first base. CDR1 and CDR2 are read off the germline V gene (reference sequence) as DFQATT and SNEGSKA. Cut back by 5 bases and 5 bases, the V and J ends lie 15 bases apart. In the prospective study, participants were about 18 to 95 years old, resided in around 25 geographic areas of the United States, and were enrolled through a virtual design. Cohort assignment in the prospective study relied on participant-reported clinical history from a screening survey and a study questionnaire. Recovered participants in ImmuneRACE Cohort 3 were defined as having two consecutive negative NP/OP PCR tests, clearance from a healthcare professional, or resolution of symptoms. Mobile phlebotomists in the prospective study collected whole blood, serum and a nasopharyngeal or oropharyngeal swab from every participant. Over a roughly two-month period, participants in the prospective study had the option of providing additional blood draws and questionnaires. Prospective study blood samples were shipped either frozen or at room temperature before DNA extraction.

The sequencing sample was made of PBMCs or T cells enriched from blood (not recorded which). The receptor was isolated from a young man who had recovered from COVID-19. The chain joins TRBV20-1 to TRBJ1-2; the best D guess is TRBD1, with 6 bases matching. Here the CDR3 is given as CSAGDGQRYGYTF. The DNA is as follows: TGCAGTGCTGGTGACGGACAGAGATATGGCTACACCTTC.